A single sample gave rise to the 7 T cell receptor beta chains below, sequenced in a study of cytomegalovirus exposure and HLA in healthy donors. 60 Vbeta and 13 Jbeta primers were used in PCR. The repertoire was sequenced with immunoSEQ multiplex PCR; TCRdb's copy has only in-frame clones and lacks some. The sample includes around 200,000 clones, roughly 79% of them seen just once. The sequenced sample was PBMCs. The receptors derive from a woman aged 40 to 50 in good health and CMV-seronegative.

The chain carries TRBV18 and TRBJ2-3; D is ambiguous. V lost 2 bases, J lost 6 bases, and 9 bases lay in between. The germline CDR1 and CDR2 sequences are KGHSH and LQKENI. The CDR3 totals 13 residues. CDR3 sequence (DNA): TGTGCCAGCTCACCAAATCCGGAGGATACGCAGTATTTT. It translates to CASSPNPEDTQYF. The entire variable domain, with the rest obtained from reference TRBV18 and TRBJ2-3, is as follows: NAGVMQNPRHLVRRRGQEARLRCSPMKGHSHVYWYRQLPEEGLKFMVYLQKENIIDESGMPKERFSAEFPKEGPSILRIQQVVRGDSAAYFCASSPNPEDTQYFGPGTRLTVL.

This sequence joins TRBV2 and TRBJ1-2; D is perhaps TRBD1 (6 bases). The CDR3 covers 16 residues. The germline gives CDR1 SNHLY, CDR2 FYNNEI. Trimming took off 3 bases at V and 4 bases at J, with 18 bases between the two ends. The CDR3 region is CASSETGPIQVYGYTF. The CDR3 DNA reads TGTGCCAGCAGTGAGACAGGTCCTATACAGGTCTATGGCTACACCTTC.

The chain carries TRBV11-3 and TRBJ1-2, with D tentatively TRBD1 (6 bases). Trimming cost V 4 bases and J 8 bases, with 14 bases left between them. There are 13 residues in the CDR3. Per germline, CDR1 SGHNT and CDR2 YENEEA. This CDR3 is CASSSRDMYGYTF. In DNA form, the CDR3 reads TGTGCCAGCAGCTCCCGGGACATGTACGGCTACACCTTC.

The chain links TRBV13 to TRBJ2-7; 7 positions agree with TRBD1. Germline-derived CDR1 and CDR2 are PRHDT and FYEKMQ (reference sequence). The trim removed 2 bases at V and 3 bases at J, leaving 10 bases unmatched. This CDR3 region has 16 residues. The CDR3 spells CASSLFQPNRGYEQYF. CDR3 bases: TGTGCCAGCAGCTTATTCCAACCGAACAGGGGCTACGAGCAGTACTTC.

The chain carries TRBV14 and TRBJ1-2; D possibly corresponds to TRBD1 (5 bases). V lost 4 bases to trimming and J lost 8 bases, with 20 bases between them. This CDR3 contains 15 residues. In germline, CDR1 is SGHDN, CDR2 FVKESK. The CDR3 DNA reads as TGTGCCAGCAGCCTCGAACAGGCGGGATTTGGGGGCTACACCTTC. Residues: CASSLEQAGFGGYTF.

In its sample, this clone was seen a few times. V and J are TRBV5-4 and TRBJ1-4, with 10 bases fitting TRBD1. This CDR3 has 14 residues. V lost 3 bases and J lost 8; bases outside the gene matches: 4. The germline V gene has CDR1 SGHNT and CDR2 YYREEE (reference sequence). The CDR3 sequence: CASSSGQGPEKLFF. The CDR3 bases are TGTGCCAGCAGCTCGGGACAGGGGCCCGAAAAACTGTTTTTT.

This chain connects TRBV10-3 to TRBJ2-7; 8 bases fit TRBD2. The CDR3 contains 14 residues. Unmatched junction bases numbered 10, after V lost 7 bases and J lost 5 bases. In germline, CDR1 is ENHRY, CDR2 SYGVKD. In DNA, the CDR3 is TGTGCCATCACCAACGGGAGGGGGTTGCACGAGCAGTACTTC. Amino acid sequence: CAITNGRGLHEQYF.